The source of this T cell receptor (beta chain) is a study of human T cells and chemical hapten exposure (dated by TCRdb to 2020 to 2023). With respect to the entire study: For sensitization, 2% DPC in acetone was applied to a 2 cm by 2 cm area of upper inner arm skin. Throughout the roughly 25-week study period, patients were also given weekly therapeutic DPC doses on the scalp. Patch testing was done on the upper back using Finn chambers containing 0.01% DPC, and results were scored after 6 days according to International Contact Dermatitis Research Group standards. Alopecia areata with under or over 50% scalp involvement, alopecia totalis and alopecia universalis were represented in the patient cohort, which was mostly female. Libraries were pooled for sequencing, and variation in per-sample TCR yields was attributed mainly to small differences in library volumes within the pool. The study tracked peripheral blood TCR repertoire changes in vivo during primary and secondary sensitization to the hapten diphenylcyclopropenone (DPC) in alopecia patients. Blood samples were taken from patients before sensitization (week 0) and at 2, 6 and about 24 weeks after DPC sensitization. Nearly 30 alopecia patients provided blood for TCR sequencing at one to four time points (pre-sensitization, 2, 6 and 24 weeks).

Worth noting for this clonotype: The specificity of this receptor is unknown. No clone much larger than this one lies a single base away; base qualities are absent.

V loses 3 bases, J loses 2 bases, and the germline ends lie 10 bases apart. The CDR1 and CDR2 encoded by the germline V gene are KGHSH and LQKENI. The CDR3 covers 14 residues, taking in both the cysteine and the phenylalanine. Here the CDR3 DNA is all that survives: 42 bases in frame from base 1. The library was generated by RACE. Sequencer: NextSeq 500. During library preparation, unique molecular identifiers were attached to individual cDNA molecules so that TCRs could be counted quantitatively and reproducibly. Both TCR alpha and TCR beta chains were sequenced from each blood RNA sample. The source study handled its data this way. A median of roughly 98,000 TCRs per sample was observed, with a range of about 20,000 to 700,000. V, J and CDR3 annotation of the TCR reads was carried out using the Decombinator software suite. Every sample was subsampled to the same number of TCRs (28,000) for the PS versus PT1 abundance plots. TCRs were defined as expanded if absent before sensitization and observed at least eight times at the 2-week time point. In-frame beta chains were kept once TCRdb had trimmed the public reads at Q25 with fastp and called clones with MiXCR. Rows are combined by CDR3 protein, so each entry shows the most common genes and DNA. TCRdb, not the original authors, processed these V and J calls. The sample table shows approximately 350,000 distinct CDR3 sequences, and 6% to 7% are seen once. Clones ranked in the top ten supply around 5.8% of the sample.

This specimen's time point label, interpreted: patch test 2, 6 weeks after DPC sensitization. This specimen's treatment or condition label, per the study, means: therapeutic diphenylcyclopropenone sensitization with weekly scalp DPC. At every patch-test visit, the blood draw took place before the patch test was put on. To be eligible, patients had to be aged 18 to 70, diagnosed with alopecia and judged suitable for DPC therapy, while pregnant patients were excluded. Total RNA was isolated from unfractionated whole blood collected in Tempus Blood RNA tubes. Study-wide findings and limitations: DPC sensitization did not change the number of TCRs with a frequency above 1 in 1000, and there was no evidence of changes in global repertoire structure. Repeated subsampling changed both the strength of the expansion versus patch-test correlation and the threshold at which the correlation became significant. A positive correlation was found between the number of PT1 expanded TCRs and patch test score, with significance reached at thresholds 8, 16 and 32 but not 4. Significantly more large CDR3 similarity clusters were formed by expanded TCRs than by pre-sensitization or healthy control sets, consistent with antigen-driven responses. Because all patients had alopecia, a presumed autoimmune disease, the immune response of the patients might differ from that of healthy individuals.

The source of this sequence is a woman aged 18-29 years with alopecia areata. Some clones in this sample may be carry-over from other donors' samples. The sample here was whole blood, taken in connection with sensitization to the hapten diphenylcyclopropenone (DPC). The chain was built from TRBV18 and TRBJ1-1, with the D gene not clear enough to name. Read as DNA, the sequence is TGTGCCAGCTCACCCCGCGCCGTAAACACTGAAGCTTTCTTT. Translated, it gives CASSPRAVNTEAFF. With the rest looked up from the reference TRBV18 and TRBJ1-1 genes rather than sequenced, the full variable domain is NAGVMQNPRHLVRRRGQEARLRCSPMKGHSHVYWYRQLPEEGLKFMVYLQKENIIDESGMPKERFSAEFPKEGPSILRIQQVVRGDSAAYFCASSPRAVNTEAFFGQGTRLTVV.